Below, 23 T cell receptor beta chains from the same sample are listed, as sequenced in a study of CD8 T cells in ankylosing spondylitis. Each CDR3 protein gets one entry after TCRdb re-called the 5' RACE reads with MiXCR. The sample includes fewer than 400,000 distinct CDR3 sequences, about a fifth of them seen just once. These receptors' targets are unknown. Study-wide findings and caveats: Roughly 8 highly homologous variants made up a TCR beta motif that seemed to typify ankylosing spondylitis blood.

Sequencing was performed on blood, either unsorted or a sorted T cell fraction (not recorded which). These receptors originate from a male donor with ankylosing spondylitis.

V and J are TRBV11-2 and TRBJ2-1, with D unresolved. The V end was cut by 7 bases, the J end by 0 bases, with 10 bases between. Germline CDR1 and CDR2: SGHAT and FQNNGV. CDR3 length equals 14 residues. The CDR3 is CASTLGSSYNEQFF. The CDR3 bases are TGTGCCAGCACCCTCGGTAGCTCCTACAATGAGCAGTTCTTC.

The chain uses TRBV5-1 and TRBJ2-7; no firm D call. The germline CDR1 and CDR2 sequences are SGHRS and YFSETQ. Trimming shortened V by 0 bases and J by 7 bases, and 11 bases separated the two germline ends. The CDR3 consists of 13 residues. Here the CDR3 reads CASSLGDVSEQYF. The CDR3 coding sequence is TGCGCCAGCAGCTTGGGTGACGTCTCTGAGCAGTACTTC.

The rearrangement links TRBV7-6 to TRBJ2-1, with D unresolved. CDR1 and CDR2 (germline): SGHVS, FNYEAQ. V was cut by 5 bases and J by 9 bases, with 11 bases left in between. The CDR3 sequence is 12 residues long. The CDR3: CASSKPVGEQFF. CDR3 nucleotides: TGTGCCAGCAGCAAACCGGTGGGTGAGCAGTTCTTC.

The V call is TRBV5-1, the J call TRBJ2-5; D uncertain. V dropped 0 bases and J dropped 5 bases, with 8 bases sitting between them. Germline CDR1 and CDR2: SGHRS and YFSETQ. The CDR3 sequence is 13 residues long. In DNA, the CDR3 is TGCGCCAGCAGCTTGGCCGGTTCGGAGACCCAGTACTTC. Translated: CASSLAGSETQYF.

The V and J genes are TRBV18 and TRBJ1-6, with 7 bases identical to TRBD1. Losses at the gene ends were 6 bases for V and 7 bases for J; bases not matched to a gene: 15. The CDR3 is 17 residues long. Per the germline V gene, CDR1 is KGHSH and CDR2 is LQKENI. CDR3 DNA: TGTGCCAGCTCCCCAACGGGAGGGAGGACAGGCAATTCACCCCTCCACTTT. It specifies CASSPTGGRTGNSPLHF. Supplemented by reference TRBV18 and TRBJ1-6, the full variable domain reads NAGVMQNPRHLVRRRGQEARLRCSPMKGHSHVYWYRQLPEEGLKFMVYLQKENIIDESGMPKERFSAEFPKEGPSILRIQQVVRGDSAAYFCASSPTGGRTGNSPLHFGNGTRLTVT.

This chain links TRBV24-1 with TRBJ2-3; 7 bases fit TRBD1. V gave up 4 bases and J gave up 5 bases; unmatched junction bases: 8. This CDR3 comprises 15 residues. The germline CDR1 and CDR2 sequences are KGHDR and SFDVKD. CDR3 DNA sequence: TGTGCCACCAGTGACACGACAGGGTCAGGAGATACGCAGTATTTT. Translated: CATSDTTGSGDTQYF.

The V call is TRBV2, the J call TRBJ1-2; 9 nucleotides line up with TRBD1. Per germline, CDR1 SNHLY and CDR2 FYNNEI. J was trimmed by 7 bases and V by 8 bases; bases with no gene match: 11. The CDR3 loop spans 14 amino acids. CDR3 in DNA: TGTGCCAGCCATGAGCTTGGACAGGGGAGTGGCTACACCTTC. Protein: CASHELGQGSGYTF.

This clonotype occurred a few times. The CDR3 sequence is CASSWVAGGGNEQFF. CDR3 nucleotide sequence: TGTGCCAGCAGTTGGGTAGCGGGTGGGGGAAATGAGCAGTTCTTC. The chain uses TRBV12-3 or TRBV12-4 and TRBJ2-1, with TRBD2 matching 7 bases. Trimming removed 4 bases from V and 7 bases from J; junction bases left unmatched: 10. The CDR3 contains 15 residues.

This clonotype has more than one count but fewer than ten. The chain recombines TRBV20-1 with TRBJ2-1; possibly TRBD1 for D (5 bases). Per the germline V gene, CDR1 is DFQATT and CDR2 is SNEGSKA (reference sequence). Trimming left V 1 base short and J 6 bases short, with 13 bases between. This CDR3 comprises 14 residues. The CDR3 nucleotides are TGCAGTGCTAGAGCTGGGGCAGGAGTCAATGAGCAGTTCTTC. It codes for CSARAGAGVNEQFF.

The sample holds a few counts of this clonotype. The rearrangement joins TRBV29-1 to TRBJ2-2, with 7 bases matching TRBD2. The CDR3 runs to 15 residues. The ends lost 7 bases at V and 4 bases at J; junction bases unmatched: 12. In germline, CDR1 is SQVTM, CDR2 ANQGSEA. The CDR3 loop is CSASLGGGGTGELFF. The CDR3 nucleotides are TGCAGCGCCTCTTTGGGTGGGGGGGGCACCGGGGAGCTGTTTTTT.

The V and J genes are TRBV28 and TRBJ2-1; 8 nucleotides align to TRBD2. The CDR3 spans 15 residues. Trimming cost V 3 bases and J 4 bases; bases outside gene matches: 5. Germline lookup yields CDR1 MDHEN and CDR2 SYDVKM. CDR3 DNA sequence: TGTGCCAGCAGTTTTATTAGCGGGGTTTACAATGAGCAGTTCTTC. Residues: CASSFISGVYNEQFF.

The chain is built from TRBV28 and TRBJ1-5, with a possible D match to TRBD1 (6 bases). This CDR3 contains 15 residues. CDR1 is MDHEN and CDR2 is SYDVKM in the germline V gene. V dropped 6 bases and J dropped 0 bases, with 12 bases sitting between them. The CDR3 here is CASRRAGDSNQPQHF. CDR3 DNA: TGTGCCAGCAGGAGGGCAGGGGATAGCAATCAGCCCCAGCATTTT.

This clonotype was counted between two and nine times. Its ends do not fully match the called genes, so a read error is possible. The gene calls are TRBV6-1 and TRBJ2-2, with no clear D. The CDR3 is made up of 15 amino acids. Per the germline V gene, CDR1 is MNHNS and CDR2 is SASEGT. CDR3 amino acids: CASGDVLYGTGELFF. CDR3 sequence (DNA): TGTGCCAGCGGTGATGTTCTCTACGGAACCGGGGAGCTGTTTTTT.

This chain links TRBV24-1 with TRBJ2-6; D is perhaps TRBD1 (5 bases). The CDR3 has 15 residues. Looked up from germline, CDR1 is KGHDR and CDR2 is SFDVKD. The V end was cut by 4 bases, the J end by 3 bases, with 9 bases between. This CDR3 is CATSEEGDGANVLTF. The DNA of the CDR3 is TGTGCCACCAGTGAGGAAGGGGATGGGGCCAACGTCCTGACTTTC.

The chain recombines TRBV20-1 with TRBJ2-3; a possible D gene is TRBD1 (6 bases). From germline, CDR1 is DFQATT and CDR2 SNEGSKA (reference sequence). This CDR3 is built from 13 residues. For the CDR3, the DNA is TGCAGCTACACTACCTCCTTCAGGGGTACGCAGTATTTT. Translating gives CSYTTSFRGTQYF.

The rearrangement joins TRBV6-5 to TRBJ2-7; D not certain. Germline values: CDR1 MNHEY, CDR2 SVGAGI. CDR3 size: 15 residues. V lost 2 bases and J 4 bases, leaving 15 bases between the germline ends. DNA of the CDR3: TGTGCCAGCAGTTACGTGGCCCGGGCAGGTTACGAGCAGTACTTC. Translation: CASSYVARAGYEQYF.

This clonotype has a handful of counts. The rearrangement links TRBV20-1 to TRBJ2-1, with D unclear. Germline V CDR1 and CDR2: DFQATT, SNEGSKA (reference sequence). V was cut by 6 bases and J by 6 bases, with 18 bases left in between. The CDR3 length is 14 residues. CDR3 protein: CSAAERVNGNEQFF. In DNA, the CDR3 is TGCAGTGCCGCCGAAAGGGTCAACGGCAATGAGCAGTTCTTC.

This clonotype was counted between two and nine times. V usage is TRBV5-1 and J usage is TRBJ1-4; D might be TRBD1 (5 bases). Germline V gene sequence: CDR1 SGHRS, CDR2 YFSETQ. V gave up 3 bases and J gave up 8 bases, with 14 bases separating them. The CDR3 runs to 14 residues. CDR3 residues: CASSSGTDIEKLFF. The CDR3 DNA follows: TGCGCCAGCAGCTCCGGGACTGACATCGAAAAACTGTTTTTT.

The genes are TRBV10-3 and TRBJ1-2; D call uncertain. V was pared by 3 bases and J by 4 bases, with 18 bases between. Looked up from germline, CDR1 is ENHRY and CDR2 is SYGVKD. CDR3 length equals 16 residues. CDR3 in amino acids: CAISEVGGESLYGYTF. Here the CDR3 DNA reads TGTGCCATCAGTGAAGTTGGCGGGGAAAGTCTCTATGGCTACACCTTC.

In its sample, this clonotype was seen many times. This rearrangement joins TRBV2 to TRBJ1-4, with D uncertain. Germline-derived CDR1 and CDR2 are SNHLY and FYNNEI. The CDR3 is 11 amino acids. V shed 7 bases and J shed 9 bases, with 9 bases lying between them. CDR3 region: CASKEMQKLFF. The CDR3 DNA reads TGTGCCAGCAAAGAAATGCAAAAACTGTTTTTT.

V is TRBV12-3 or TRBV12-4 and J is TRBJ2-4; the D gene is possibly TRBD1 (6 bases). Trimming took 2 bases from V and 6 from J, leaving 8 bases between them. CDR3 length equals 13 residues. In DNA form, the CDR3 reads TGTGCCAGCAGTTTACAGGGGCGAAACATTCAGTACTTC. Encoded protein: CASSLQGRNIQYF.

The V and J genes are TRBV12-3 or TRBV12-4 and TRBJ2-7; D call uncertain. The length of the CDR3 is 14 residues. Between the trimmed V and J ends, which lost 6 bases and 2 bases, there was a span of 14 bases. The CDR3 DNA is TGTGCCAGCAGCCTTGACACATTCGCCTACGAGCAGTACTTC. This encodes CASSLDTFAYEQYF.

The chain uses TRBV6-1 and TRBJ1-6; the D gene is possibly TRBD1 (5 bases). CDR3 length: 14 residues. The V and J ends lost 7 bases and 6 bases respectively, with 13 bases between them. Germline-derived CDR1 and CDR2 are MNHNS and SASEGT. CDR3 DNA: TGTGCCAGCACCTGGGACGGCTCTAATTCACCCCTCCACTTT. The encoded protein is CASTWDGSNSPLHF.